Here is one T cell receptor beta chain with its context. Its antigen is not known. Prepared TCR beta cDNA libraries contained unique molecular identifiers. Between roughly 0.9 and 11 million T cells gave rise to around 500,000 cDNA molecules. TCRdb reprocessed the PCR reads via MiXCR and lists one record per CDR3 protein. This sample has 650,000 to 850,000 distinct CDR3 sequences, with roughly 50% found just once. The CDR3 spans 13 residues. CDR1 and CDR2 (germline): SGHTA, FQGNSA. Trimming took off 2 bases at V and 6 bases at J, with 11 bases between the two ends. This entry comes from a study of post-analysis software for immune sequencing data. As for the study in general: Disease courses included relapsing-remitting, secondary progressive and progressive-relapsing multiple sclerosis. Whole-study findings and limits: Higher frequency in patients than in controls was seen for five TRBV segments, with TRBV5-6, TRBV5-1 and TRBV20-1 among them. F-measure co-clustering was strong for batch-matched samples. The study found significantly lower normalized Chao1 diversity in multiple sclerosis patients than in controls.

The V gene is TRBV7-2, the J gene TRBJ2-7; either TRBD1 or TRBD2 may supply D (5 bases each). Sequencing was performed on blood. The source of this sequence is a girl aged 5-17 years with multiple sclerosis. The CDR3 loop is CASSLQTGGEQYF. For the CDR3, the DNA is TGTGCCAGCAGCTTACAGACTGGGGGCGAGCAGTACTTC.